This entry lists 21 T cell receptor gamma chains sequenced from one sample in a study of gamma delta lymphoproliferative disorders and STAT genes. PBMCs from patients and controls supplied the genomic DNA for sequencing. TCRdb re-identified clones in the multiplex PCR reads via CATT. The data contain nearly 2,000 gamma-chain clones, around 7.3% of them seen just once; the ten biggest clones take up about two thirds. Material for sequencing was blood. The origin of the receptors is a human donor with gamma-delta T-cell large granular lymphocyte leukemia.

This clone was detected many times. This chain links TRGV9 with TRGJP2. As TCRdb names no J gene, one was assigned here on the basis of a DNA match to germline. CDR1 and CDR2 (germline): GITISATS, ISYDGTV (reference sequence). The CDR3 is made up of 15 amino acids. J gave up 1 base and V 0 bases, and 2 bases lay outside the gene matches. This chain's CDR3 is CALWEVLSSDWIKTF. DNA of the CDR3: TGTGCCTTGTGGGAGGTGCTTAGTAGTGATTGGATCAAGACGTTT.

This clone was detected a few times. The TCRdb protein comes from a much larger clone and disagrees with this DNA's translation at residue 10, likely due to a read error; the protein given here is derived from the DNA. CDR3 nucleotide sequence: TGTGCCTTGTGGGAGGGTGTTATGGGCATAAAAATCAAGGTATTT. Residues: CALWEGVMGIKIKVF. This sequence joins TRGV9 and TRGJP. The J gene comes from matching the DNA to germline here; TCRdb lacks it. The CDR3 sequence is 15 residues long. CDR1 is GITISATS and CDR2 is ISYDGTV in the germline V gene (reference sequence).

This clone was seen more than once but under ten times. With only one base between it and a far larger clone, this is likely a read error. This sample includes further DNA sequences coding for the same CDR3. The V segment is TRGV2, and no J call was made. CDR1 EGSNGY and CDR2 YDSYNSKV come from the germline V gene. The CDR3 contains 14 residues. The CDR3: CATWDGPNYYKKLF. DNA of the CDR3: TGTGCCACCTGGGACGGCCCGAATTATTATAAGAAACTTTTT.

The V gene is TRGV8, the J gene TRGJ1 or TRGJ2. The J gene, missing from TCRdb, was assigned here through DNA to germline matching. J lost 3 bases, V lost 5 bases, and 10 bases had no gene match. The V gene's germline CDR1 is VENAVY and CDR2 YDSYNSRV. There are 14 residues in the CDR3. This CDR3 is CATWATHPYYKKLF. CDR3 nucleotide sequence: TGTGCCACCTGGGCTACGCACCCTTATTATAAGAAACTCTTT.

By sample fraction, this clone is medium-sized (0.01 to 0.1%). The genes are TRGV2 and TRGJ1 or TRGJ2. The J gene comes from matching the DNA to germline here; TCRdb lacks it. Per germline, CDR1 EGSNGY and CDR2 YDSYNSKV. V was clipped by 4 bases and J by 6 bases; unmatched bases: 6. There are 12 residues in the CDR3. The CDR3 is CATWELLYKKLF. In nucleotides, the CDR3 is TGTGCCACCTGGGAACTTCTTTATAAGAAACTCTTT.

By share, this clone counts as medium-sized. The identical CDR3 is also encoded by other nucleotide sequences in the sample. This chain connects TRGV10 to TRGJ1 or TRGJ2. Because TCRdb records no J gene, it was assigned here through a match of the DNA to germline. TRGV10 counts as an open reading frame of uncertain function. This CDR3 has 12 residues. The V segment lost 8 bases and the J segment 3 bases; nucleotides outside the gene matches: 5. CDR3 region: CAAWESYYKKLF. CDR3 nucleotides: TGTGCTGCGTGGGAAAGTTATTATAAGAAACTCTTT.

About this clone: The same CDR3 can be traced to other DNA sequences in this sample. V gene TRGV10 combines with J gene TRGJ1 or TRGJ2. No J gene was available from TCRdb, and it was assigned here by a germline match of the DNA. TRGV10 falls under the ORF class, with uncertain function. CDR3 length: 13 amino acids. With 8 bases clipped from V and 0 bases from J, the junction kept 5 bases outside the gene matches. The CDR3 sequence is CAAWDPNYYKKLF. CDR3 sequence (DNA): TGTGCTGCGTGGGACCCGAATTATTATAAGAAACTCTTT.

This clone ranks as medium-sized. J is TRGJ1 or TRGJ2 and V is TRGV8. As TCRdb names no J gene, one was assigned here on the basis of a DNA match to germline. The CDR3 is made up of 15 amino acids. J lost 2 bases, V lost 2 bases, and 9 bases had no gene match. From germline, CDR1 is VENAVY and CDR2 YDSYNSRV. This CDR3 is CATWDNTVHYYKKLF. The CDR3 nucleotides are TGTGCCACCTGGGATAATACCGTTCATTATTATAAGAAACTCTTT.

The chain employs TRGV9 and TRGJ1 or TRGJ2. Assignment of the J gene here rests on matching the DNA to germline, because TCRdb gives none. Trimming at V came to 4 bases and at J to 3 bases, leaving 0 bases not matched to a gene. This CDR3 spans 11 amino acids. Germline CDR1 reads GITISATS; CDR2 reads ISYDGTV (reference sequence). The CDR3 here is CALWDYYKKLF. DNA of the CDR3: TGTGCCTTGTGGGATTATTATAAGAAACTCTTT.

About this clone: The junction departs from germline at one end; a sequencing error may be responsible. The rearrangement links TRGV9 to TRGJ1 or TRGJ2. The J gene was missing in TCRdb and was found by matching the end of the DNA to germline. The CDR3 is 13 residues long. CDR1 and CDR2 (germline): GITISATS, ISYDGTV (reference sequence). CDR3 residues: CALWEGIYCKKLF. As DNA, the CDR3 is TGTGCCTTGTGGGAGGGCATTTATTGTAAGAAACTCTTT.

In its sample, this clone was seen a few times. The genes are TRGV8 and TRGJ1 or TRGJ2. The J gene comes from matching the DNA to germline here; TCRdb lacks it. This CDR3 is built from 10 residues. J lost 8 bases, V lost 2 bases, and 0 bases had no gene match. Germline CDR1 VENAVY, CDR2 YDSYNSRV. CDR3 sequence: CATWDNKKLF. Here the CDR3 DNA reads TGTGCCACCTGGGATAATAAGAAACTCTTT.

This clone is labeled medium-sized. The chain joins TRGV10 to TRGJ1 or TRGJ2. The J gene is not listed in TCRdb, so it was assigned here from a DNA match to germline. TRGV10 carries the ORF label, with uncertain function. This CDR3 is built from 12 residues. Germline trimming cut 8 bases from V and 6 bases from J; bases unmatched to any gene: 8. The CDR3 reads CAAWVRGYKKLF. The CDR3 region has the DNA TGTGCTGCGTGGGTACGGGGTTATAAGAAACTCTTT.

This clone is medium-sized (0.01 to 0.1%) within its sample. The rearrangement links TRGV8 to TRGJ1 or TRGJ2. TCRdb gives no J gene; it was assigned here by matching the DNA to germline. Germline values: CDR1 VENAVY, CDR2 YDSYNSRV. J gave up 9 bases and V 5 bases, and 4 bases lay outside the gene matches. The CDR3 spans 10 residues. The CDR3 loop is CATWVFKKLF. The DNA of the CDR3 is TGTGCCACCTGGGTCTTTAAGAAACTCTTT.

This clone was detected only a few times. This chain uses TRGV9 with TRGJ1 or TRGJ2. Matching the DNA to germline supplied the J gene, which TCRdb does not give. CDR1 GITISATS and CDR2 ISYDGTV come from the germline V gene (reference sequence). Germline trimming cut 0 bases from V and 4 bases from J; bases unmatched to any gene: 9. The CDR3 totals 15 residues. CDR3 coding DNA: TGTGCCTTGTGGGAGGTGCACTGGGTCTATTATAAGAAACTCTTT. Its protein product is CALWEVHWVYYKKLF.

This clone is classed as medium-sized. The chain uses TRGV8 and TRGJ1 or TRGJ2. The J gene was not available in TCRdb and was assigned here by matching the DNA to germline segments. The CDR3 consists of 18 residues. Germline values: CDR1 VENAVY, CDR2 YDSYNSRV. V dropped 2 bases and J dropped 0; count of bases not matched to a gene: 16. CDR3 residues: CATWDISRRNWNYYKKLF. CDR3 coding DNA: TGTGCCACCTGGGATATCTCGAGAAGAAACTGGAATTATTATAAGAAACTCTTT.

This clone is medium-sized by share. The gene calls are TRGV8 and TRGJ1 or TRGJ2. Assignment of the J gene here rests on matching the DNA to germline, because TCRdb gives none. V was pared by 3 bases and J by 8 bases, with 4 bases of the junction left unmatched. The CDR3 covers 11 residues. The germline V gene has CDR1 VENAVY and CDR2 YDSYNSRV. The CDR3 DNA reads as TGTGCCACCTGGGATCTGGATAAGAAACTCTTT. Translation: CATWDLDKKLF.

About this clone: The protein recorded in TCRdb matches a much larger clone and deviates from this DNA's translation at residue 11, suggesting a read error; the protein here is obtained by translating the DNA. The chain recombines TRGV10 with TRGJP1. As TCRdb names no J gene, one was assigned here on the basis of a DNA match to germline. TRGV10 is noted as an ORF with a role that remains uncertain. The length of the CDR3 is 15 residues. CDR3 nucleotides: TGTGCTGCGTGGGCCTATCATACCACTGGTCGGTTCAAGATATTT. Amino acids: CAAWAYHTTGRFKIF.

For the J gene the call is TRGJ1 or TRGJ2; the V gene lacks a call. The CDR3 contains 9 residues. The CDR3 DNA reads as TGTGCCTGCCGTTATAAGAAACTCTTT. This gives the protein CACRYKKLF.

The gene calls are TRGV2 and TRGJ1 or TRGJ2. The J gene comes from matching the DNA to germline here; TCRdb lacks it. The J segment lost 2 bases and the V segment lost 6 bases, leaving 4 bases of the junction unmatched. CDR3 length: 12 amino acids. Germline V CDR1 and CDR2: EGSNGY, YDSYNSKV. The DNA for the CDR3 is TGTGCCACCTGGACTCATTATTATAAGAAACTCTTT. Protein sequence: CATWTHYYKKLF.

This clone counts as medium-sized. It is unclear where the CDR3 begins or ends on the DNA, so no DNA is shown, and the CDR3 is as TCRdb lists it. The V gene reported is TRGV11; the J gene is uncalled. TRGV11 qualifies as an ORF whose function is uncertain. Counting both end residues, the CDR3 totals 15 amino acids. The CDR3: CTTVPAGLGTTKKLF.

This clone is categorized as medium-sized (0.01 to 0.1%). V usage is TRGV2 and J usage is TRGJ1 or TRGJ2. Here the J gene was assigned by germline matching of the DNA, as TCRdb has none. V shed 6 bases and J 1 base; nucleotides not matched to a gene: 9. This CDR3 contains 14 residues. The germline V gene has CDR1 EGSNGY and CDR2 YDSYNSKV. CDR3 region: CATWSRGNYYKKLF. CDR3 nucleotide sequence: TGTGCCACCTGGTCCCGGGGAAATTATTATAAGAAACTCTTT.